These 18 T cell receptor beta chains originate from one sample sequenced in a study of shared clonotypes between healthy human individuals. Terminally differentiated effector memory CD45RA+ cells were excluded from the naive CD8 cells, which were CD45RO-negative and positively selected for CCR7. Clones were read by immunoSEQ multiplex PCR, and TCRdb kept only the in-frame ones, dropping some. The sample records about 2.1 million clones, around 93% being singletons. Sequencing used naive CD8+ T cells from PBMCs. These receptors were taken from a man aged 18 to 30 in good health. Some clones in this sample may be carry-over from other donors' samples.

J is TRBJ1-1 and V is TRBV7-6; possibly TRBD1 for D (5 bases). This CDR3 has 16 amino acids. Trimming removed 1 base at V and 1 base at J, with 13 bases between. Germline values: CDR1 SGHVS, CDR2 FNYEAQ. The CDR3 is CASSLGGEGRNTEAFF. The CDR3 region has the DNA TGTGCCAGCAGCTTAGGGGGGGAGGGCAGGAACACTGAAGCTTTCTTT.

V gene TRBV19 combines with J gene TRBJ2-7, with a possible D match to TRBD1 (5 bases). The CDR3 is made up of 15 amino acids. Looked up from germline, CDR1 is LNHDA and CDR2 is SQIVND (reference sequence). The ends were cut back, 5 bases at V and 3 bases at J, with 17 bases in the middle. The CDR3 DNA reads as TGTGCCAGTAGTCCCGGGCCCAAAGGGGTCTACGAGCAGTACTTC. Its protein product is CASSPGPKGVYEQYF.

V and J are TRBV4-1 and TRBJ1-1; D unresolved. This CDR3 spans 15 amino acids. Trimming shortened V by 3 bases and J by 1 base, and 12 bases separated the two germline ends. Germline V lookup: CDR1 MGHRA, CDR2 YSYEKL. The CDR3 sequence: CASSQWAPGNTEAFF. Here the CDR3 DNA reads TGCGCCAGCAGCCAGTGGGCCCCTGGGAACACTGAAGCTTTCTTT.

V and J are TRBV2 and TRBJ2-7; a weak D match, TRBD1 (7 bases). Germline CDR1 reads SNHLY; CDR2 reads FYNNEI. The germline V and J ends were trimmed by 3 bases and 4 bases, with 16 bases remaining between them. The length of the CDR3 is 15 residues. The CDR3 nucleotides are TGTGCCAGCAGTGACGGGGGACAGAACTTTTACGAGCAGTACTTC. It yields the protein CASSDGGQNFYEQYF.

J is TRBJ1-2 and V is TRBV5-4, with 10 bases identical to TRBD1. V trimming: 5 bases; J trimming: 4 bases; junction bases outside the gene matches: 2. The CDR3 is 13 amino acids. Germline V gene lookup returns CDR1 SGHNT and CDR2 YYREEE (reference sequence). The CDR3 spells CASRGTGAYGYTF. CDR3 nucleotide sequence: TGTGCCAGCAGGGGGACAGGGGCCTATGGCTACACCTTC.

The chain couples TRBV4-1 to TRBJ1-2, with D possibly TRBD1 on 6 matching bases. Trimming removed 0 bases at V and 7 bases at J, with 12 bases between. The CDR3 is 14 residues long. CDR1 is MGHRA, CDR2 YSYEKL, per germline. CDR3: CASSQDLGGGGYTF. The CDR3 bases are TGCGCCAGCAGCCAAGATCTAGGGGGGGGTGGCTACACCTTC.

With respect to this clone: The sample holds other DNA sequences that translate to the same CDR3. V usage is TRBV28 and J usage is TRBJ1-2; 10 nucleotides align to TRBD1. Per germline, CDR1 MDHEN and CDR2 SYDVKM. CDR3 length: 15 amino acids. The V gene end was trimmed by 2 bases and the J gene end by 4 bases; junction bases not matched to a gene: 4. The CDR3 protein is CASSLGTGDFYGYTF. The CDR3 coding sequence is TGTGCCAGCAGTTTAGGGACAGGGGATTTCTATGGCTACACCTTC.

The chain is built from TRBV7-7 and TRBJ2-2; D is undetermined. The CDR3 extends over 15 amino acids. The germline CDR1 and CDR2 sequences are SSHAT and FNYEAQ (reference sequence). Trimming cost V 6 bases and J 3 bases, with 14 bases left between them. CDR3: CASSEILGYTGELFF. CDR3 bases: TGTGCCAGCAGTGAAATTTTGGGGTACACCGGGGAGCTGTTTTTT.

The chain uses TRBV7-8 and TRBJ2-1; TRBD2 matches at 8 bases. V trimming: 1 base; J trimming: 3 bases; junction bases outside the gene matches: 11. This CDR3 is built from 18 residues. Germline assignment: CDR1 SGHVS and CDR2 FQNEAQ. CDR3 protein: CASSLDSPPGLDYNEQFF. The CDR3 nucleotides are TGTGCCAGCAGCTTAGATTCCCCCCCGGGACTAGACTACAATGAGCAGTTCTTC. Full variable domain (missing parts from reference TRBV7-8 and TRBJ2-1): GAGVSQSPRYKVAKRGQDVALRCDPISGHVSLFWYQQALGQGPEFLTYFQNEAQLDKSGLPSDRFFAERPEGSVSTLKIQRTQQEDSAVYLCASSLDSPPGLDYNEQFFGPGTRLTVL.

The count of this clone is one. The rearrangement joins TRBV6-1 to TRBJ1-4; D perhaps matches TRBD1 (6 bases). Trimming took off 5 bases at V and 8 bases at J, with 15 bases between the two ends. This CDR3 is built from 14 residues. Germline V lookup: CDR1 MNHNS, CDR2 SASEGT. The CDR3 protein is CASSSTGIGEKLFF. The CDR3 coding sequence is TGTGCCAGCAGTAGCACAGGGATTGGCGAAAAACTGTTTTTT.

The J gene is TRBJ2-7, the V gene TRBV28, with 8 bases identical to TRBD1. Germline V gene lookup returns CDR1 MDHEN and CDR2 SYDVKM. Trimming removed 10 bases from V and 3 bases from J; junction bases left unmatched: 8. This CDR3 contains 13 residues. This chain's CDR3 is CATRTGKVYEQYF. In nucleotides, the CDR3 is TGTGCCACCAGGACAGGGAAGGTCTACGAGCAGTACTTC.

The rearrangement links TRBV6-5 to TRBJ1-3; D gene unclear. Germline-derived CDR1 and CDR2 are MNHEY and SVGAGI. Between the trimmed V and J ends, which lost 7 bases and 4 bases, there was a span of 11 bases. The CDR3 is 13 residues long. CDR3 DNA sequence: TGTGCCAGCACCATCTACTGGGGAAACACCATATATTTT. It is translated as CASTIYWGNTIYF.

The chain links TRBV19 to TRBJ2-1; 11 nucleotides match TRBD2. CDR1 is LNHDA and CDR2 is SQIVND in the germline V gene (reference sequence). V gave up 1 base and J gave up 9 bases; unmatched junction bases: 5. The CDR3 length is 15 residues. CDR3 in DNA: TGTGCCAGTAGTATAGTGGGACTAGCGGTGGGTGAGCAGTTCTTC. Its translation: CASSIVGLAVGEQFF.

The chain combines TRBV15 with TRBJ1-4; 7 positions agree with TRBD1. The CDR3 is made up of 14 amino acids. Trimming removed 2 bases from V and 4 bases from J; junction bases left unmatched: 1. Germline CDR1 reads LNHNV; CDR2 reads YYDKDF (reference sequence). CDR3 bases: TGTGCCACCAGCAGACGGGACAGTAATGAAAAACTGTTTTTT. Translating gives CATSRRDSNEKLFF.

V is TRBV15 and J is TRBJ2-1; 9 positions agree with TRBD2. J was trimmed by 8 bases and V by 5 bases; bases with no gene match: 13. There are 16 residues in the CDR3. Germline CDR1 reads LNHNV; CDR2 reads YYDKDF (reference sequence). The CDR3 DNA reads TGTGCCACCAGCCGAATACCGGGACTAGCAGGCGATGAGCAGTTCTTC. Translating gives CATSRIPGLAGDEQFF.

CDR3 sequence: CASRRMDRDIQYF. CDR3 in DNA: TGTGCCAGTAGGAGAATGGATAGGGACATTCAGTACTTC. V and J are TRBV19 and TRBJ2-4; D remains unclear. Germline V gene data show CDR1 as LNHDA and CDR2 as SQIVND (reference sequence). Deletions cut 6 bases from V and 8 bases from J, with 14 bases between. The CDR3 spans 13 residues. Filled out from reference TRBV19 and TRBJ2-4, the complete variable domain reads DGGITQSPKYLFRKEGQNVTLSCEQNLNHDAMYWYRQDPGQGLRLIYYSQIVNDFQKGDIAEGYSVSREKKESFPLTVTSAQKNPTAFYLCASRRMDRDIQYFGAGTRLSVL.

V gene TRBV7-3 combines with J gene TRBJ2-3; 13 bases are shared with TRBD2. This CDR3 region has 17 residues. Germline V lookup: CDR1 SGHTA, CDR2 FQGTGA. The V segment lost 5 bases and the J segment 5 bases; nucleotides outside the gene matches: 10. This CDR3 is CASSQRTSGRKVDTQYF. The CDR3 region has the DNA TGTGCCAGCAGCCAGAGGACTAGCGGGAGAAAGGTAGATACGCAGTATTTT.

This clone was seen just once. The chain links TRBV5-1 to TRBJ2-7; 11 positions agree with TRBD2. The CDR3 totals 18 residues. Germline assignment: CDR1 SGHRS and CDR2 YFSETQ. V was pared by 0 bases and J by 0 bases, with 8 bases of the junction left unmatched. CDR3 in amino acids: CASSLGSSGRSSSYEQYF. CDR3 coding DNA: TGCGCCAGCAGCTTGGGATCTAGCGGGAGGTCAAGCTCCTACGAGCAGTACTTC.